This T cell receptor beta chain was captured by sequencing in a study of shared clonotypes between healthy human individuals. The study drew its donors from healthy HIV-negative adults without recent acute infections or vaccinations. V lost 3 bases to trimming and J lost 2 bases, with 14 bases between them. The germline gives CDR1 SGHKS, CDR2 YYEKEE (reference sequence). The CDR3 loop spans 16 amino acids. Sequencing was performed with immunoSEQ multiplex PCR; in TCRdb, only in-frame clones are kept and a portion is missing. Here the sample spans millions of clones, just over 90% being singletons. The sample comprised naive CD4+ T cells from PBMCs. Subset meaning: CD45RA+ positively selected. The TCR was taken from a young man in good health. Some clones in this sample may be carry-over from other donors' samples. The V and J genes are TRBV5-5 and TRBJ2-2; tentative D call: TRBD1 (5 bases). CDR3 in DNA: TGTGCCAGCAGCTCCAATACAGGAATCAACACCGGGGAGCTGTTTTTT. This encodes CASSSNTGINTGELFF.